The T cell receptor (beta chain) described here comes from a study of blood T cell repertoires in COVID-19. In the study overall: Sites in the United States, Italy and Spain provided acute and convalescent COVID-19 samples. In each case, the material was cDNA or gDNA derived from T cells, B-cell-depleted T cells, or PBMCs.

Source study methods: Reference gene primer amplification gave nucleated cell count estimates. Profiling relied on immunoSEQ multiplex PCR, and the TCRdb table lists in-frame clones only, not all of them. V, J and clone size reflect that table, while D and trimming were determined from the DNA. The sample has around 140,000 clones; 88% are singletons. The CDR3 totals 15 residues. V was clipped by 5 bases and J by 8 bases, with 21 bases between them. CDR1 MNHNS and CDR2 SASEGT come from the germline V gene. This clonotype originated in a man over 45 with acute or convalescent COVID-19. Sample: peripheral blood. The V call is TRBV6-1, the J call TRBJ1-1; the D gene is possibly TRBD1 (5 bases). As DNA, the CDR3 is TGTGCCAGCAGTCAAACGGACACCCCTGGTTACGAAGCTTTCTTT. This codes for CASSQTDTPGYEAFF.